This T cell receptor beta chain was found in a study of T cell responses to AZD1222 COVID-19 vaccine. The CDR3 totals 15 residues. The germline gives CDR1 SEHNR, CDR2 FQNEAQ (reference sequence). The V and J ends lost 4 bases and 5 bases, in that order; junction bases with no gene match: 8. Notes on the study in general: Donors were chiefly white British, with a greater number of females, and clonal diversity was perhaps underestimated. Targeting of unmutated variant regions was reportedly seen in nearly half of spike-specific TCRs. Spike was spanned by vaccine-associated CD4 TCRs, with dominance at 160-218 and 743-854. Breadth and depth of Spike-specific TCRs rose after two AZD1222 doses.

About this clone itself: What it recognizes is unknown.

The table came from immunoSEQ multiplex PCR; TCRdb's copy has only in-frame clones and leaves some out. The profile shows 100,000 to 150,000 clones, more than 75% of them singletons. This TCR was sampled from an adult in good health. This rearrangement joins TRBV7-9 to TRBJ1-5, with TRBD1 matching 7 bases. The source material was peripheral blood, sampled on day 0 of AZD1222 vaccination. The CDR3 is CASSSWDSNDQPQHF. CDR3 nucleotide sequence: TGTGCCAGCAGCTCCTGGGACAGTAATGATCAGCCCCAGCATTTT.